This paragraph reports one TCR beta chain. The data originate from a study of neoadjuvant anti-PD-1 for oral cavity cancer. As for the study in general: Patients without progression received a fourth nivolumab dose around day 43, then surgical resection on days 50-56.

Looked up from germline, CDR1 is MNHEY and CDR2 is SMNVEV (reference sequence). The CDR3 loop spans 15 amino acids. V was trimmed by 2 bases and J by 1 base, leaving 12 bases between them. Most PBMC samples had about 520 ng input DNA in six replicates. Sequenced by immunoSEQ multiplex PCR; TCRdb stores in-frame clones only, minus some. The sample has 80,000 to 95,000 clones; 84% are singletons. The patients had HPV-negative, locally advanced oral cavity squamous cell carcinoma. PBMCs were not maintained or expanded in culture before analysis. This rearrangement joins TRBV27 to TRBJ2-7; tentative D call: TRBD1 (5 bases). Source: PBMCs, taken before nivolumab (anti-PD-1) treatment. The receptor was isolated from a person between 40 and 85 years old with oral cavity squamous cell carcinoma. The CDR3 here is CASSLVWGASYEQYF. The CDR3 region has the DNA TGTGCCAGCAGTTTAGTGTGGGGCGCGTCCTACGAGCAGTACTTC.